Included here is one TCR beta chain sequence, with context. The sample holds one count of this clone. Its antigen is still unknown. The sample holds no much larger clone one base away, and base qualities are not on file. This sample is drawn from a study of cytomegalovirus exposure and HLA in healthy donors (dated by TCRdb to about 2017). Regarding the complete study: In an earlier analysis of about 560 of the donors, less than 350 Gb of sequence data and 90 million to 130 million unique TCR beta sequences from about 190 million T cells were reported. A later analysis re-examined previously published TCR beta repertoires from 600 to 700 donors and added high-resolution HLA genotyping to investigate patterns of TCR occurrence. Donor age, sex, ethnicity and CMV serostatus were collected together with the repertoire data. High-throughput TCR immunosequencing, statistical association of individual TCRs with disease status, and machine learning were combined to predict cytomegalovirus infection status. Every discovery cohort repertoire had been produced on one sequencing platform. In a later genetic analysis, genome-wide SNP genotypes for about three fifths of the 666 donors were used, and that subset was treated as a discovery cohort. Across about 380 genotyped donors of the cohort, an average of 235,054 unique TCR beta nucleotide sequences per donor were sequenced, and roughly a sixth of those sequences were non-productive. Rather than drawing on any new phenotypic data, the later analysis identified candidate immune exposures from TCR beta sequences and the way those sequences occurred across donors. The genetic ancestry cluster associated with self-reported Caucasian donors included 65% to 90% of the 398 genotyped donors. HLA typing covered class I and class II loci at four-digit resolution. The study aimed to test whether signatures of past pathogen exposure could be identified by cataloging public T cell receptors. Typing coverage varied by locus: about 629-630 donors for A, B, C, DRB1 and DQB1; under 550 for DQA1; over 600 for DPA1; approximately 490 for DPB1. The study used immunosequencing to profile the T cell repertoires of several hundred subjects and linked those repertoires to cytomegalovirus serostatus. An earlier analysis of 587 of the donors used high-throughput TCR beta sequencing to judge whether each TCR beta V gene segment behaved as functional or pseudogenic. Besides the first cohort of hundreds of subjects, a separate validation cohort made up of over a hundred different subjects was used. An early release that covered approximately 600 HLA-typed donors contained about 300 gigabases of sequencing data and about 84 million unique TCR sequences. Roughly five DR-DQ haplotypes were treated as single units for association and clustering because of strong linkage in the cohort. The paper's findings and limits, for the study overall: Most TCR sequences were observed very rarely across donors, whereas some public TCRs were present in many individuals. In vitro tests confirmed that a few of the cytomegalovirus-associated TCR beta chains recognize cytomegalovirus antigens. Compared with equally common non-associated chains, HLA-associated TCR beta chains in a later analysis were more clonally expanded and had lower generation probabilities. Presence/absence analyses assumed roughly uniform sequencing depth across donors, an assumption that may not hold. A group of highly shared sequence variants was considered likely to be a technical artifact of the sequencing pipeline. For the cohort, immune exposure information was limited to CMV serostatus. When HLA alleles, especially DR and DQ, strongly co-occurred, attributing TCR associations to individual alleles was difficult. A later analysis found that TCR association rates varied across HLA loci, with DRB1 alleles showing the most associated TCRs and HLA-C alleles the fewest. A further reported finding was that TCR beta sequences accurately predicted the HLA-A and HLA-B alleles for most subjects in the first cohort. Linkage disequilibrium might explain the correlated functional status among segregating V segments, but an unknown experimental factor could not be excluded. Several of the top co-occurrence clusters appeared to be linked to parvovirus B19, influenza, CMV and Epstein-Barr virus, according to a later analysis. Only TCR beta chains were sequenced in this cohort, and the absence of alpha or paired-chain data limited detectable features. HLA typing was unavailable for some donors at each locus, so association tests used only the typed subset. A later analysis associated roughly 17,000 TCR beta sequences with specific HLA alleles at a false discovery rate of 0.05. A later analysis found that most CMV-associated TCR beta chains appeared HLA-restricted, with HLA associations seemingly driven largely by CMV exposure. The study listed 150 to 200 TCR beta chains as associated with cytomegalovirus. Some IMGT-functional V segments, including TRBV6-2 and TRBV6-3, could not be told apart with the 87-base-pair reads, so those segments were excluded. In a later genetic analysis, fewer N-insertions in productive TCRs were reported among donors in an Asian-associated ancestry cluster than the roughly 700-donor mean. In an earlier analysis of about 550 of the donors, most TCR beta V segments were observed in productive rearrangements about 87% or about 30% of the time, broadly matching IMGT annotations. Because counts were too low, around 17 rarely observed V segments, including chromosome 9 orphons, were left out of the earlier analysis of a few hundred of the donors. Cytomegalovirus status was reported to be diagnosed by the classifier with high specificity and sensitivity in both the original and validation cohorts. An association between a missense DCLRE1C variant and V-gene and J-gene trimming of TCR beta chains was found in a later genetic analysis and replicated in an independent cohort. It was suggested by the authors that the approach could potentially be generalized to other disease states and immunological phenotypes.

The cohort consisted of approximately 670 healthy bone marrow donors. All cohort members were sampled while nominally healthy, although unrecorded immune exposures were likely present. The donor was CMV seropositive and belonged to the group of more than 250 seropositive cohort members. A peripheral blood sample was collected from each donor, and TCR beta sequencing was performed on peripheral blood mononuclear cells. Genomic DNA was extracted from the blood cell samples with the Qiagen DNeasy Blood Extraction Kit. The library relied on the immunoSEQ multiplex PCR assay. For the multiplex PCR, a mixture combining 60 forward primers for TCR Vbeta segments and 13 reverse primers for TCR Jbeta segments was used. Amplification of the CDR3 region of rearranged TCR beta genes was performed with a multiplex PCR assay on genomic DNA. Amplified TCR beta libraries were sequenced as 87-base-pair reads on the Illumina HiSeq System. The paper's data handling went like this. Across the 700 or so repertoires, a later analysis counted tens of millions of unique TCR beta chains, about 10 million of which were shared by at least two donors. Raw reads were error-corrected and collapsed into unique sequences by a nearest-neighbor algorithm in which closely related sequences were merged to remove PCR and sequencing errors. CDR3 sequences were aligned to IMGT reference sequences to assign V, D and J gene segments. Each retained sequence needed at least a six-nucleotide match to both a V gene segment and a J gene segment. A rearrangement counted as productive if the CDR3 had no stop codons and remained in frame with V and J, and every other rearrangement counted as non-productive. Following IMGT convention, CDR3 was defined as the stretch from the second conserved V-encoded cysteine up to the conserved J-encoded phenylalanine. The earlier analysis of about 640 of the donors excluded any sequence lacking an unambiguous match to a single V gene segment. In an earlier analysis of approximately 550 of the donors, V segments were called functional above 56.7% productive rearrangements and were called segregating when the between-donor standard deviation exceeded 5%. A statistical classification framework was developed to diagnose cytomegalovirus status using the catalog of TCR beta chain sequences. A later analysis assigned V and J genes by comparing TCR nucleotide sequences with IMGT/GENE-DB human TR gene sequences. A later analysis assigned CDR3 sequences and most-parsimonious VDJ recombination scenarios with the TCRdist pipeline. A later analysis defined each TCR beta chain by its CDR3 amino acid sequence plus V-gene family, and excluded reads lacking a unique V-gene family. To address suspected cross-contamination and a sequencing artifact, a later analysis removed 450 to 700 highly shared, low-generation-probability nucleotide sequences. In a later analysis, a clonal expansion index was calculated for each public chain from normalized within-repertoire ranks of inferred template counts. A later analysis computed generation probabilities with a VDJ recombination model fitted to out-of-frame rearrangements, and checked the results against IGoR. In a later analysis, hypergeometric tests were used to score TCR-TCR, TCR-HLA and TCR-CMV co-occurrence, with a repertoire-size bias correction applied to TCR pairs. A later analysis estimated false discovery rates by permuting HLA or CMV assignments 20 times. In a later analysis, co-occurring TCRs were grouped using DBSCAN, with TCRdist sequence similarity added in when clustering inside HLA-allele-positive subsets. Co-occurrence clustering excluded repertoires with fewer than 30,000 or more than 120,000 public chains, plus five with anomalous nucleotide sharing. Drawn from immuneACCESS, this table holds only the in-frame rearrangements with V and J called that TCRdb kept. Clones are partly lost; checked studies trace under half to an unresolved V gene and leave the rest unexplained. Clone size and V and J calls were adopted from that table, with D and trimming inferred from the DNA. This sample holds 150,000 to 250,000 clones; around three quarters were observed only once. Nearly 4.5% of the sample comes from the top ten.

The germline V gene (reference sequence) supplies CDR1 MNHEY and CDR2 SMNVEV. V lost 3 bases and J lost 7 bases; the stretch between them is 10 bases long. The CDR3 starts with the cysteine, ends with the phenylalanine, and has 13 residues. The only DNA kept is the CDR3, 39 bases in frame from the first base. This TCR was sampled from a woman in her 30s in good health and CMV-seropositive. The V and J segments used are TRBV27 and TRBJ2-1, with a tentative D gene TRBD2 over 6 matching bases. Sequenced input: PBMCs. The CDR3 amino acid sequence is: CASSLYRENEQFF. The DNA sequence follows: TGTGCCAGCAGTTTGTACCGGGAGAATGAGCAGTTCTTC.